A selection of T cell receptor beta chains follows, all from one sample in a study of blood T cells in healthy people across ages. TCRdb itself ran the 5' RACE reads through MiXCR, one entry per CDR3 protein. The sample holds about 900,000 distinct CDR3 sequences, 60% to 80% seen once. Sequencing was carried out using blood. These receptors were taken from a young man in good health. The CDR3 runs from the conserved cysteine through the conserved F or W. Fields, in order: D gene, V gene, clone size, J gene, CDR3 DNA, CDR3 protein. D genes are given only for firm matches. Only part of the rows carry a size: once, few, many, or a class if the clone is expanded.

>-|TRBV11-2|few|TRBJ1-2
TGTGCCAGCAGCCCCAGTGGGAACTATGGCTACACCTTC
CASSPSGNYGYTF
>-|TRBV25-1|-|TRBJ2-5
TGTGCCAGCAGTGAATACGGGCTAGGAGTAGGAGAGACCCAGTACTTC
CASSEYGLGVGETQYF
>-|TRBV28|-|TRBJ2-4
TGTGCCGTAGGGGACTCCCGGTGGGGTGAGCAGTACTTC
CAVGDSRWGEQYF
>TRBD1|TRBV6-5|-|TRBJ2-1
TGTGCCAGCAGTTACTATCAGGGGGCCCCGGGGGCGGGGGAGCAGTTCTTC
CASSYYQGAPGAGEQFF
>-|TRBV5-1|-|TRBJ2-7
TGCGCCAGCAGCCTTTGGGGGGAGAACTACGAGCAGTACTTC
CASSLWGENYEQYF
>-|TRBV25-1|-|TRBJ1-6
TGTGCCAGCAGTACGGGGGGCTCCTATAATTCACCCCTCCACTTT
CASSTGGSYNSPLHF
>TRBD1|TRBV18|once|TRBJ1-4
TGTGCCAGCTCATCGGGACAGCTCAATGAAAAACTGTTTTTT
CASSSGQLNEKLFF
>-|TRBV3-1|-|TRBJ1-2
TGTGCCAGCAGCCAAGATTACCAGAACCATGGCTACACCTTC
CASSQDYQNHGYTF
>-|TRBV25-1|-|TRBJ2-2
TGTGCCAGCAGTGAGTTCGCAGGAAACACCGGGGAGCTGTTTTTT
CASSEFAGNTGELFF
>-|TRBV12-3/TRBV12-4|once|TRBJ2-1
TGTGCCAGCAGTTCAGGACAAAGGGCCTACAATGAGCAGTTCTTC
CASSSGQRAYNEQFF
>-|TRBV4-3|-|TRBJ1-2
TGCGCCAGCAGCCAAGAGGGGAACGGGGGGGCCGGCTACACCTTC
CASSQEGNGGAGYTF
>-|TRBV28|-|TRBJ2-4
TGTGCCAGCAGTTTAATTGGGTATAGGAACATTCAGTACTTC
CASSLIGYRNIQYF
>TRBD1|TRBV4-2|-|TRBJ1-6
TGTGCCAGCGTCCGGGACAGCGATTATAATTCACCCCTCCACTTT
CASVRDSDYNSPLHF
>-|TRBV10-3|-|TRBJ2-2
TGTGCCATCAGGGCGAGGACCGGGGAGCTGTTTTTT
CAIRARTGELFF
>-|TRBV12-3/TRBV12-4|-|TRBJ2-5
TGTGCCAGCAGGCCCGGGGGAGGCGAAGAGACCCAGTACTTC
CASRPGGGEETQYF
>TRBD1|TRBV9|-|TRBJ2-5
TGTGCCAGCAGCGTAGAGACAGGGGAGTACCAAGAGACCCAGTACTTC
CASSVETGEYQETQYF
>TRBD2|TRBV28|-|TRBJ2-7
TGTGCCAGTAGCGGTACTCGGGGAGGGGACTCCTACGAGCAGTACTTC
CASSGTRGGDSYEQYF
>TRBD2|TRBV12-3/TRBV12-4|-|TRBJ2-1
TGTGCCAGCAGTTTAGCGATTAATCCCCGGTTAGCGGGGTACAATGAGCAGTTCTTC
CASSLAINPRLAGYNEQFF
>-|TRBV20-1|-|TRBJ2-1
TGCAGTGCTATCCAACCGGGACTCTACAATGAGCAGTTCTTC
CSAIQPGLYNEQFF
>-|TRBV5-1|-|TRBJ2-3
TGCTCCAGCGGTGATTTAGAAGAGGGTTCAGAGACGCAGTATTTT
CSSGDLEEGSETQYF
>-|TRBV4-3|once|TRBJ1-1
TGCGCCAGCAGCCAGCAACAGGGAATCTTCGGCGGTGAAGCTTTCTTT
CASSQQQGIFGGEAFF
>-|TRBV18|few|TRBJ2-5
TGTGCCAGCTCACCGAACGGTCACCAAGAGACCCAGTACTTC
CASSPNGHQETQYF
>TRBD1|TRBV7-8|-|TRBJ1-4
TGTGCCAGCAGCCCCTGGACAGGGGACGGAAAACTGTTTTTT
CASSPWTGDGKLFF
>TRBD1|TRBV20-1|-|TRBJ1-1
TGCAGTGCTAGAGATGGGACAGGTTTGAACACTGAAGCTTTCTTT
CSARDGTGLNTEAFF
>-|TRBV6-5|-|TRBJ1-5
TGTGCCAGCAGTTACCGCCGGAGTAGCAATCAGCCCCAGCATTTT
CASSYRRSSNQPQHF
>TRBD1|TRBV24-1|once|TRBJ1-2
TGTGCCACCAACGGTGGACAGGGGGCAGGCTATGGCTACACCTTC
CATNGGQGAGYGYTF
>TRBD2|TRBV9|-|TRBJ2-3
TGTGCCAGCAGCGTAGGAGGCGGGGGGGCGGTAGATACGCAGTATTTT
CASSVGGGGAVDTQYF
>-|TRBV6-5|-|TRBJ2-6
TGTGCCAGCAGTACCGGGACAACCGGGGCCAACGTCCTGACTTTC
CASSTGTTGANVLTF
>TRBD2|TRBV27|few|TRBJ2-1
TGTGCCAGCACTTGGACTAGCGGCAGCTCCTACAATGAGCAGTTCTTC
CASTWTSGSSYNEQFF